Detailed here is one T cell receptor (beta chain). The data are from a study of blood T cell repertoires in COVID-19. Turning to the study itself: The United States, Italy and Spain supplied acute and convalescent COVID-19 samples.

Recruitment covered about 25 US areas and drew participants whose ages spanned roughly 18 to 100 years. In the original workflow: Scientists estimated how many nucleated cells there were by amplifying reference gene primers. Profiling relied on immunoSEQ multiplex PCR, and the TCRdb table lists in-frame clones only, not all of them. The V and J calls and clone size are taken from that table; D and trimming were inferred from the DNA. This table holds around 150,000 clones, 65% to 85% found once. This clonotype originated in a middle-aged man who had recovered from COVID-19. Sequences were obtained from PBMCs or T cells enriched from blood (not recorded which).

This chain's CDR3 is CASRVQGYTSTDTQYF. Written as DNA, the CDR3 is TGTGCCAGTAGGGTTCAGGGTTATACTAGCACAGATACGCAGTATTTT. V usage is TRBV19 and J usage is TRBJ2-3; TRBD1 might be the D (5 bases). Germline V gene lookup returns CDR1 LNHDA and CDR2 SQIVND (reference sequence). CDR3 length equals 16 residues. V was cut by 6 bases and J by 0 bases, with 16 bases left in between.